Each of the 28 T cell receptor beta chains below was sequenced from the same sample in a study of cytomegalovirus exposure and HLA in healthy donors. Primers: 60 Vbeta forward and 13 Jbeta reverse. The method was immunoSEQ multiplex PCR; TCRdb's version includes in-frame clones alone and lacks a portion of them. Altogether 150,000 or so clones are present, around 79% being singletons, with the ten largest covering around 15%. Sequenced material: PBMCs. The receptors stem from a man between 50 and 59 years old in good health and CMV-seropositive.

V usage is TRBV6-1 and J usage is TRBJ2-7, with TRBD1 as a possible D gene (6 bases). CDR3 length: 13 amino acids. Germline values: CDR1 MNHNS, CDR2 SASEGT. V dropped 4 bases and J dropped 2 bases, with 9 bases sitting between them. The CDR3 coding sequence is TGTGCCAGCAGTGGAAAGGGGGCCTACGAGCAGTACGTC. Translated: CASSGKGAYEQYV.

This chain links TRBV7-2 with TRBJ2-7; 9 bases are a match to TRBD1. The germline V gene has CDR1 SGHTA and CDR2 FQGNSA. The CDR3 contains 15 residues. Unmatched junction bases numbered 6, after V lost 2 bases and J lost 4 bases. In nucleotides, the CDR3 is TGTGCCAGCAGCTTACCGGGACAGGGACTATACGAGCAGTACTTC. Translating it yields CASSLPGQGLYEQYF.

The V gene is TRBV19, the J gene TRBJ2-1, with 11 bases lining up with TRBD2. The CDR3 spans 15 residues. Germline CDR1 is LNHDA and CDR2 is SQIVND (reference sequence). J lost 6 bases, V lost 7 bases, and 8 bases had no gene match. CDR3 nucleotides: TGTGCCAGTACCCTGACTAGCGGGGTTGTCAATGAGCAGTTCTTC. This translates into CASTLTSGVVNEQFF.

The chain is built from TRBV30 and TRBJ2-7; TRBD2 matches 12 bases. Germline CDR1 GTSNPN, CDR2 SVGIG (reference sequence). This CDR3 spans 15 amino acids. The J segment lost 3 bases and the V segment lost 4 bases, leaving 7 bases of the junction unmatched. CDR3 in amino acids: CAWTLGLAGIYEQYF. For the CDR3, the DNA is TGTGCCTGGACCCTGGGACTAGCGGGTATCTACGAGCAGTACTTC.

The chain employs TRBV11-2 and TRBJ2-1; 7 nucleotides align to TRBD2. Per the germline V gene, CDR1 is SGHAT and CDR2 is FQNNGV. Losses at the gene ends were 2 bases for V and 3 bases for J; bases not matched to a gene: 7. The CDR3 is 16 amino acids. The CDR3 protein is CASSLRPPGGYNEQFF. The CDR3 bases are TGTGCCAGCAGCTTAAGGCCCCCGGGGGGCTACAATGAGCAGTTCTTC.

J is TRBJ2-3 and V is TRBV13; possible D gene TRBD1, 5 bases. Trimming pared 6 bases from V and 2 bases from J, leaving 18 bases between. The CDR3 runs 16 residues. The V gene's germline CDR1 is PRHDT and CDR2 FYEKMQ (reference sequence). The CDR3 nucleotides are TGTGCCAGCAGGTTCGAGTCGGCAGGGCACACAGATACGCAGTATTTT. This translates into CASRFESAGHTDTQYF. Looking up the rest from reference TRBV13 and TRBJ2-3 gives the full variable domain: AAGVIQSPRHLIKEKRETATLKCYPIPRHDTVYWYQQGPGQDPQFLISFYEKMQSDKGSIPDRFSAQQFSDYHSELNMSSLELGDSALYFCASRFESAGHTDTQYFGPGTRLTVL.

The J gene is TRBJ1-6, the V gene TRBV7-3; 7 nucleotides align to TRBD1. The CDR3 contains 14 residues. Trimming cost V 4 bases and J 6 bases; bases outside gene matches: 3. Germline CDR1 and CDR2: SGHTA and FQGTGA. In nucleotides, the CDR3 is TGTGCCAGCAGCTCGGGACAGCGTAATTCACCCCTCCACTTT. Its translation is CASSSGQRNSPLHF.

The J gene is TRBJ1-6, the V gene TRBV28; no reliable D call. The CDR3 is 17 residues long. V was shortened by 1 base and J by 9 bases, with 19 bases between the two germline ends. The germline V gene has CDR1 MDHEN and CDR2 SYDVKM. Here the CDR3 DNA reads TGTGCCAGCAGTTTATTTCAGGCGGGGAAATTGCTTTCACCCCTCCACTTT. It translates to CASSLFQAGKLLSPLHF.

The V gene is TRBV28, the J gene TRBJ2-1, with 9 nucleotides matching TRBD2. The ends lost 3 bases at V and 2 bases at J; junction bases unmatched: 5. This CDR3 has 16 residues. Looked up from germline, CDR1 is MDHEN and CDR2 is SYDVKM. CDR3 sequence reads: CASSLGGGATYNEQFF. CDR3 nucleotides: TGTGCCAGCAGTTTGGGCGGGGGGGCAACCTACAATGAGCAGTTCTTC.

This chain connects TRBV5-5 to TRBJ1-5; D gene unclear. The V end was cut by 2 bases, the J end by 0 bases, with 9 bases between. The CDR3 runs 15 residues. Per the germline V gene, CDR1 is SGHKS and CDR2 is YYEKEE (reference sequence). The chain's CDR3 is CASSFSQASNQPQHF. The CDR3 DNA is TGTGCCAGCAGCTTTTCGCAGGCTAGCAATCAGCCCCAGCATTTT.

This clone was recorded once. The chain employs TRBV11-2 and TRBJ1-3; 11 nucleotides line up with TRBD1. This CDR3 has 16 residues. Trimming removed 5 bases from V and 3 bases from J; junction bases left unmatched: 6. From germline, CDR1 is SGHAT and CDR2 FQNNGV. The CDR3 here is CASSRTGTGGGNTIYF. In DNA form, the CDR3 reads TGTGCCAGCAGCCGGACCGGGACAGGGGGTGGAAACACCATATATTTT.

The chain is built from TRBV18 and TRBJ1-4; D gene uncertain. The CDR3 totals 17 residues. Trimming left V 2 bases short and J 4 bases short, with 17 bases between. CDR1 and CDR2 (germline): KGHSH, LQKENI. For the CDR3, the DNA is TGTGCCAGCTCACCATGGCGACTTGGCCAGCGTAATGAAAAACTGTTTTTT. As protein: CASSPWRLGQRNEKLFF.

The CDR3 DNA is TGTGCCAGCAGCGAATCCGAAGTTCTAAGGGGCGAAGCTTTCTTT. Protein: CASSESEVLRGEAFF. The chain couples TRBV7-6 to TRBJ1-1, with D possibly matching TRBD1 (5 bases). Between the trimmed V and J ends, which lost 5 bases and 8 bases, there was a span of 21 bases. The CDR3 is 15 residues long. Germline V gives CDR1 SGHVS, CDR2 FNYEAQ.

This chain links TRBV27 with TRBJ2-1, with 9 bases identical to TRBD2. With V trimmed by 5 bases and J by 14 bases, 13 bases remained unmatched. Looked up from germline, CDR1 is MNHEY and CDR2 is SMNVEV (reference sequence). This CDR3 is built from 14 residues. In nucleotides, the CDR3 is TGTGCCAGCAGTCCGAACACGCGGGGGGGCGCCGAGTTCTTC. Amino acid sequence: CASSPNTRGGAEFF.

This clone was seen only a few times. This rearrangement joins TRBV29-1 to TRBJ1-1; possibly TRBD1 for D (6 bases). Germline assignment: CDR1 SQVTM and CDR2 ANQGSEA. This CDR3 has 14 amino acids. Trimming took 6 bases from V and 0 from J, leaving 14 bases between them. CDR3 protein: CSVGSQGMNTEAFF. The CDR3 DNA is TGCAGCGTCGGATCACAGGGAATGAACACTGAAGCTTTCTTT.

V and J are TRBV7-2 and TRBJ1-2; D unresolved. Trimming took off 0 bases at V and 0 bases at J, with 8 bases between the two ends. The CDR3 sequence is 15 residues long. CDR1 and CDR2 from the germline V gene are SGHTA and FQGNSA. CDR3 protein: CASSLARQTNYGYTF. As DNA, the CDR3 is TGTGCCAGCAGCTTAGCGCGGCAGACTAACTATGGCTACACCTTC.

This clone has a handful of counts. The V gene is TRBV2, the J gene TRBJ2-2; tentatively, D is TRBD1 (6 bases). Germline CDR1 SNHLY, CDR2 FYNNEI. CDR3 length: 14 amino acids. Trimming took 4 bases from V and 7 from J, leaving 13 bases between them. CDR3 protein: CASSAGQRIGELFF. In DNA form, the CDR3 reads TGTGCCAGCAGTGCGGGACAAAGGATCGGGGAGCTGTTTTTT.

This clone was seen only a few times. In the same sample, other DNA sequences code for this CDR3. V is TRBV28 and J is TRBJ1-1, with D uncertain. The CDR3 totals 11 residues. The V and J ends lost 6 bases and 8 bases respectively, with 10 bases between them. Germline loops: CDR1 MDHEN, CDR2 SYDVKM. The CDR3 here is CASSLAREAFF. The CDR3 DNA follows: TGTGCCAGCAGCCTCGCTCGGGAAGCTTTCTTT.

The gene calls are TRBV9 and TRBJ2-2, with a possible D match to TRBD2 (6 bases). The germline gives CDR1 SGDLS, CDR2 YYNGEE. The CDR3 is 14 amino acids. V dropped 4 bases and J dropped 3 bases, with 10 bases sitting between them. This chain's CDR3 is CASSYRLDTGELFF. CDR3 nucleotides: TGTGCCAGCAGCTACCGACTAGACACCGGGGAGCTGTTTTTT.

The gene calls are TRBV28 and TRBJ2-7, with a weak D call TRBD1 (6 bases). In germline, CDR1 is MDHEN, CDR2 SYDVKM. With 3 bases removed from V and 0 bases from J, the gap between germline ends came to 21 bases. The CDR3 covers 18 residues. The CDR3 region is CASSLGRGPYRSSYEQYV. The CDR3 DNA sequence: TGTGCCAGCAGTTTGGGCAGGGGTCCCTACAGGAGCTCCTACGAGCAGTACGTC.

The chain recombines TRBV4-1 with TRBJ1-1; 9 bases fit TRBD1. Trimming cost V 0 bases and J 4 bases; bases outside gene matches: 3. The CDR3 is made up of 15 amino acids. CDR1 is MGHRA and CDR2 is YSYEKL in the germline V gene. The CDR3 sequence is CASSQEQGALTEAFF. The CDR3 DNA reads TGCGCCAGCAGCCAAGAACAGGGGGCCCTCACTGAAGCTTTCTTT.

The chain couples TRBV7-9 to TRBJ1-5, with D unclear. With 3 bases removed from V and 0 bases from J, the gap between germline ends came to 3 bases. Germline values: CDR1 SEHNR, CDR2 FQNEAQ (reference sequence). This CDR3 contains 13 residues. CDR3 region: CASSFHSNQPQHF. CDR3 DNA sequence: TGTGCCAGCAGCTTTCATAGCAATCAGCCCCAGCATTTT.

The rearrangement uses TRBV29-1 and TRBJ1-2; 8 bases align to TRBD1. Germline CDR1 is SQVTM and CDR2 is ANQGSEA. Losses at the gene ends were 3 bases for V and 6 bases for J; bases not matched to a gene: 3. The CDR3 covers 12 residues. The CDR3 DNA follows: TGCAGCGTTGACGTGACAGGGGATGGCTACACCTTC. It encodes CSVDVTGDGYTF.

This clone was recorded once. The chain is built from TRBV5-6 and TRBJ1-4; 11 bases line up with TRBD1. Germline loops: CDR1 SGHDT, CDR2 YYEEEE. The V and J ends lost 4 bases and 11 bases, in that order; junction bases with no gene match: 7. The CDR3 runs 14 residues. The CDR3 region has the DNA TGTGCCAGCAGCGCGGGACAGGGGGTCGGGAAACTGTTTTTT. This codes for CASSAGQGVGKLFF.

This chain links TRBV5-5 with TRBJ1-5; D perhaps matches TRBD1 (5 bases). CDR1 is SGHKS, CDR2 YYEKEE, per germline (reference sequence). Trimming stripped 5 bases from V and 3 bases from J, with 15 bases between. This CDR3 region has 15 residues. The CDR3 DNA is TGTGCCAGCAGACCAGACAGCGTGAACAATCAGCCCCAGCATTTT. Translated, it gives CASRPDSVNNQPQHF.

V usage is TRBV5-6 and J usage is TRBJ1-5; D is ambiguous. Per germline, CDR1 SGHDT and CDR2 YYEEEE. This CDR3 contains 18 residues. Trimming removed 0 bases at V and 3 bases at J, with 19 bases between. CDR3: CASSLAGVVAVDNQPQHF. The DNA of the CDR3 is TGTGCCAGCAGCTTGGCGGGTGTTGTGGCCGTGGACAATCAGCCCCAGCATTTT.

The chain couples TRBV10-2 to TRBJ1-6; 7 bases agree with TRBD1. The J segment lost 6 bases and the V segment lost 3 bases, leaving 14 bases of the junction unmatched. CDR1 WSHSY and CDR2 SAAADI come from the germline V gene. The CDR3 runs 18 residues. The chain's CDR3 is CASSEGGGNQSGNSPLHF. The CDR3 nucleotides read TGCGCCAGCAGTGAAGGAGGGGGCAATCAAAGTGGTAATTCACCCCTCCACTTT.

CDR3 residues: CASSKDRGDYNEQFF. The CDR3 DNA reads TGTGCCAGTAGTAAAGACAGGGGGGACTACAATGAGCAGTTCTTC. The chain recombines TRBV19 with TRBJ2-1, with 9 positions matching TRBD1. This CDR3 is 15 amino acids long. V shed 4 bases, J shed 3 bases, and the junction held 4 bases outside the gene matches. Per the germline V gene, CDR1 is LNHDA and CDR2 is SQIVND (reference sequence).